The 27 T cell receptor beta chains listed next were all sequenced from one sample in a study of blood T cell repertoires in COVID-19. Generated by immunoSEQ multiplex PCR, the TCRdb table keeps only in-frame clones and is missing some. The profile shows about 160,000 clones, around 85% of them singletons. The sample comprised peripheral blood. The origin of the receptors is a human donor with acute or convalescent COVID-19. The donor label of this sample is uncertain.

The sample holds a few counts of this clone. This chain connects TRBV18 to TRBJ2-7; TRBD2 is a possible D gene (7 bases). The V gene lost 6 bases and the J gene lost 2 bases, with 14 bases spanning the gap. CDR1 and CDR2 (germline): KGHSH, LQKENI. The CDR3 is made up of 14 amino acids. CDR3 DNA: TGTGCCAGCTCCCGGGGGGCCCAGACCTACGAGCAGTACTTC. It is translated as CASSRGAQTYEQYF.

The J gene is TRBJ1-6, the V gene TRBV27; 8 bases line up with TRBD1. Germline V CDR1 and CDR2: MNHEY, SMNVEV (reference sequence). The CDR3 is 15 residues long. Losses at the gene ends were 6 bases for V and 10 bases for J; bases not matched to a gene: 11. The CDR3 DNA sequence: TGTGCCAGCAGCCCCTTAGGACAGGGTAAATCACCCCTCCACTTT. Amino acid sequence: CASSPLGQGKSPLHF.

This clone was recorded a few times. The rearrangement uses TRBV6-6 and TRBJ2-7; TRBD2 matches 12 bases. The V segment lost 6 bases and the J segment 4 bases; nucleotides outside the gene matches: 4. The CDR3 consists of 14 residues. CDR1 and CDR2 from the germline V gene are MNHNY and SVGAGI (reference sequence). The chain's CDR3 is CASRSSGGAYEQYF. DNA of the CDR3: TGTGCCAGCAGATCTAGCGGGGGGGCGTACGAGCAGTACTTC.

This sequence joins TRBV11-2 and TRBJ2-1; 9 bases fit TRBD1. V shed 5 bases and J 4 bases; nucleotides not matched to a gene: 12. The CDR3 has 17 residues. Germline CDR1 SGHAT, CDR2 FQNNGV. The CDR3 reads CASSPYPHGTGYNEQFF. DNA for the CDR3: TGTGCCAGCAGCCCCTACCCCCACGGGACAGGGTACAATGAGCAGTTCTTC. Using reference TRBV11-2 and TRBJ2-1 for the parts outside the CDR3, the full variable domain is EAGVAQSPRYKIIEKRQSVAFWCNPISGHATLYWYQQILGQGPKLLIQFQNNGVVDDSQLPKDRFSAERLKGVDSTLKIQPAKLEDSAVYLCASSPYPHGTGYNEQFFGPGTRLTVL.

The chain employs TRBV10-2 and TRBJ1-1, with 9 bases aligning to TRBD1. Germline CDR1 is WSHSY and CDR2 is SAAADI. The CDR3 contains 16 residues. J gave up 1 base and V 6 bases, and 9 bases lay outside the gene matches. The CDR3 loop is CASSTGGMRGNTEAFF. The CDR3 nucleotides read TGCGCCAGCAGCACAGGGGGCATGAGGGGGAACACTGAAGCTTTCTTT.

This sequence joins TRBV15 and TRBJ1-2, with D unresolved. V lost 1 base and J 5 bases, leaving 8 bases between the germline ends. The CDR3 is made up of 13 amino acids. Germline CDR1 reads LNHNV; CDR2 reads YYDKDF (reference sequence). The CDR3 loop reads CATSRGSDYGYTF. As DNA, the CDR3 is TGTGCCACCAGCAGAGGCAGTGATTATGGCTACACCTTC.

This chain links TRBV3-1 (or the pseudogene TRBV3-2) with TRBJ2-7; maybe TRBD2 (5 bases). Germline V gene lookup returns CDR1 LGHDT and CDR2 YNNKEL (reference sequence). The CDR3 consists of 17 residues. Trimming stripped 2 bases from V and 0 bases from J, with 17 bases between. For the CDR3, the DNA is TGTGCCAGCAGCCAACCGACCGGACTCGGAAGCTCCTACGAGCAGTACTTC. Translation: CASSQPTGLGSSYEQYF.

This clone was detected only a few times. The CDR3 DNA reads as TGTGCCAGCAGCATAGTGACAGGCGCCGGGGAGCTGTTTTTT. Its protein product is CASSIVTGAGELFF. This rearrangement joins TRBV7-3 to TRBJ2-2, with D possibly TRBD1 on 6 matching bases. CDR3 length equals 14 residues. The germline V gene encodes CDR1 SGHTA and CDR2 FQGTGA. V shed 5 bases and J shed 6 bases, with 13 bases lying between them.

The CDR3 loop is CASSGQGANTEAFF. CDR3 bases: TGTGCCAGCTCTGGACAGGGGGCGAACACTGAAGCTTTCTTT. The V call is TRBV18, the J call TRBJ1-1, with TRBD1 identical over 11 bases. V shed 6 bases, J shed 1 base, and the junction held 1 base outside the gene matches. The CDR3 has 14 residues. Looked up from germline, CDR1 is KGHSH and CDR2 is LQKENI.

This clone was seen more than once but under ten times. DNA of the CDR3: TGTGCCTGGAGCAGGCGACCTAACTATGGCTACACCTTC. This encodes CAWSRRPNYGYTF. The chain combines TRBV30 with TRBJ1-2; D is unclear. This CDR3 has 13 residues. In germline, CDR1 is GTSNPN, CDR2 SVGIG (reference sequence). V was shortened by 3 bases and J by 0 bases, with 8 bases between the two germline ends.

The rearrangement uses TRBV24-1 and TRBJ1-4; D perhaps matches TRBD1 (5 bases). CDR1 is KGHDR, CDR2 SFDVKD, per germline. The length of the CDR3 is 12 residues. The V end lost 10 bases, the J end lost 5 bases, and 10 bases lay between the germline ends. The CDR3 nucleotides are TGTGCCACAAGCGGGGGAAATGAAAAACTGTTTTTT. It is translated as CATSGGNEKLFF.

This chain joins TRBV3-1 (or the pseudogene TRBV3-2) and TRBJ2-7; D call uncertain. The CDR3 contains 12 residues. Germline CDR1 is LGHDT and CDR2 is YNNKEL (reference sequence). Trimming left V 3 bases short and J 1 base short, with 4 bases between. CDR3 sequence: CASSHRSYEQYF. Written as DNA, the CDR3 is TGTGCCAGCAGCCACCGTTCCTACGAGCAGTACTTC.

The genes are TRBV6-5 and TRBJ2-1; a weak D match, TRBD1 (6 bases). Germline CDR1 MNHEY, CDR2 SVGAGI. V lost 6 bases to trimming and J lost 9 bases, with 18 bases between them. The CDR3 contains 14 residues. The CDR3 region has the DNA TGTGCCAGCAGCCGGGACACCGAGAGTGGTGAGCAGTTCTTC. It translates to CASSRDTESGEQFF.

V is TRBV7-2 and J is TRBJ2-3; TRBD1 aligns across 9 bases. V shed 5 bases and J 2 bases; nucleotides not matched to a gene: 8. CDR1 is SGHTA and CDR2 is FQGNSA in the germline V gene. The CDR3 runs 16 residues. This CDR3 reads CASSIQGASNTDTQYF. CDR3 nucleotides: TGTGCCAGCAGCATACAGGGGGCCTCTAACACAGATACGCAGTATTTT.

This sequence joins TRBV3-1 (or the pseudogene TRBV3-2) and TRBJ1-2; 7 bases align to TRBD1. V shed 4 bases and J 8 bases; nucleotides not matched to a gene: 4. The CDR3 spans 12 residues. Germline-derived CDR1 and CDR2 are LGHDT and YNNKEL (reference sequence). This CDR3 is CASSPTGDGYTF. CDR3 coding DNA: TGTGCCAGCAGCCCTACAGGGGACGGCTACACCTTC.

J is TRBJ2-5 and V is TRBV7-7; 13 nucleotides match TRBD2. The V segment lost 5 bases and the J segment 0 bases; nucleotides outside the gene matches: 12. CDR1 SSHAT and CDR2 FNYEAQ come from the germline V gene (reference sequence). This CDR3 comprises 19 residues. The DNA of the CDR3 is TGTGCCAGCAGCCTCCGTCCCGGACTAGCGGGGGCGTACCAAGAGACCCAGTACTTC. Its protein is CASSLRPGLAGAYQETQYF.

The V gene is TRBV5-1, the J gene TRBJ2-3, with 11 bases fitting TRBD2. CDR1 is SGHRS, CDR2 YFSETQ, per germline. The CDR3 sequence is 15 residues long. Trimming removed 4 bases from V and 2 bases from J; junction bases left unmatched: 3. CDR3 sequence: CASSATSGTTDTQYF. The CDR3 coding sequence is TGCGCCAGCAGCGCGACTAGCGGGACCACAGATACGCAGTATTTT.

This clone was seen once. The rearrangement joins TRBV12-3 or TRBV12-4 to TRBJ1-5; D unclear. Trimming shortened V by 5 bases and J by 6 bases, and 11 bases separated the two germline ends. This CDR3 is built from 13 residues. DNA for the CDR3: TGTGCCAGCAGTCTAGAGGCGGGTCAGCCCCAGCATTTT. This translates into CASSLEAGQPQHF.

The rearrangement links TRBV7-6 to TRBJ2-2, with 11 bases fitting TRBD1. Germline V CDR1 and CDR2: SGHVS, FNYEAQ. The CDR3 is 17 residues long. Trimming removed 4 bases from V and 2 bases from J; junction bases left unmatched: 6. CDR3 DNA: TGTGCCAGCAGCTCGCGGACAGGGGGCTTCAACACCGGGGAGCTGTTTTTT. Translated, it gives CASSSRTGGFNTGELFF.

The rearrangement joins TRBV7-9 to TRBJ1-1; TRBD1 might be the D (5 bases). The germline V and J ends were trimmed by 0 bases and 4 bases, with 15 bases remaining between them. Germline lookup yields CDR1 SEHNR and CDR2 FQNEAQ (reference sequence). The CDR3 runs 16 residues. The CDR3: CASSLAGAGTGTEAFF. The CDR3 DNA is TGTGCCAGCAGCTTAGCAGGGGCGGGAACGGGCACTGAAGCTTTCTTT. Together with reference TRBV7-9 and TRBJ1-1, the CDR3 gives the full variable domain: DTGVSQNPRHKITKRGQNVTFRCDPISEHNRLYWYRQTLGQGPEFLTYFQNEAQLEKSRLLSDRFSAERPKGSFSTLEIQRTEQGDSAMYLCASSLAGAGTGTEAFFGQGTRLTVV.

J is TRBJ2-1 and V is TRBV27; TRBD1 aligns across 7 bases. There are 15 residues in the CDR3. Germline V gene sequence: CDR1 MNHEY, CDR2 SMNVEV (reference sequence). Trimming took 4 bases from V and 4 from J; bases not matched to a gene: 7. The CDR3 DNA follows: TGTGCCAGCAGTTCAGGGGGACGGGGATACAATGAGCAGTTCTTC. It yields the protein CASSSGGRGYNEQFF.

CDR3 in amino acids: CASSQEKGTGVLSGNTIYF. The CDR3 DNA reads as TGCGCCAGCAGCCAAGAGAAGGGGACGGGAGTGCTCTCTGGAAACACCATATATTTT. The chain couples TRBV4-3 to TRBJ1-3; tentatively, D is TRBD1 (5 bases). Per germline, CDR1 LGHNA and CDR2 YSLEER. V was pared by 0 bases and J by 0 bases, with 18 bases between. This CDR3 comprises 19 residues.

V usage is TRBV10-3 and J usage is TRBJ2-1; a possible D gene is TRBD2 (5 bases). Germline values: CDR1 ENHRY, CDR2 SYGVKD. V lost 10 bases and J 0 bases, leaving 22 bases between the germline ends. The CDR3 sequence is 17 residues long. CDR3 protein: CATEGRGQANSYNEQFF. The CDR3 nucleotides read TGTGCCACAGAGGGCCGCGGCCAAGCAAACTCCTACAATGAGCAGTTCTTC.

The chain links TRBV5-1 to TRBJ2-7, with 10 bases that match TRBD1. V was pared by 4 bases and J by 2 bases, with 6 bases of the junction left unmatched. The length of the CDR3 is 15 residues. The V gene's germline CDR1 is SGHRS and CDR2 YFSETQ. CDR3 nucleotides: TGCGCCAGCAGCCCAGGACAGGGGGGTCCCTACGAGCAGTACTTC. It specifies CASSPGQGGPYEQYF.

CDR3 nucleotides: TGTGCCTGGAGGAGCTCTGGAAACACCATATATTTT. Translating gives CAWRSSGNTIYF. The rearrangement links TRBV30 to TRBJ1-3, with unresolved D. From germline, CDR1 is GTSNPN and CDR2 SVGIG (reference sequence). Between the trimmed V and J ends, which lost 3 bases and 0 bases, there was a span of 3 bases. This CDR3 has 12 residues. Together with reference TRBV30 and TRBJ1-3, the CDR3 gives the full variable domain: SQTIHQWPATLVQPVGSPLSLECTVEGTSNPNLYWYRQAAGRGLQLLFYSVGIGQISSEVPQNLSASRPQDRQFILSSKKLLLSDSGFYLCAWRSSGNTIYFGEGSWLTVV.

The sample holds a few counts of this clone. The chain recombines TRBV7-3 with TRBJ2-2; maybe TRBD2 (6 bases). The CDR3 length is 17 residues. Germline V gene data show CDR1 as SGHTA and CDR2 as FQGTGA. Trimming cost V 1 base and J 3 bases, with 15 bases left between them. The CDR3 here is CASSLIGGYGDTGELFF. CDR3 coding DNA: TGTGCCAGCAGCTTAATTGGAGGGTATGGGGACACCGGGGAGCTGTTTTTT.

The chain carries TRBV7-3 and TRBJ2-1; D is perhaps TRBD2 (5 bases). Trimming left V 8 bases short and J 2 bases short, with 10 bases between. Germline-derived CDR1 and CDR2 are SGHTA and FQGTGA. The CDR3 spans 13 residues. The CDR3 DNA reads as TGTGCCAGCTGTTCCGGGGCCTACAATGAGCAGTTCTTC. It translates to CASCSGAYNEQFF.